Below are 5 T cell receptor beta chains sequenced from a single sample in a study of T cell clonotyping in hematopoietic cell transplantation. The table came from immunoSEQ multiplex PCR; TCRdb's copy has only in-frame clones and leaves some out. The data contain about 10,000 clones, 50% to 65% of them seen just once; the ten biggest clones take up about an eighth. Sample: peripheral blood mononuclear cells, taken 100 days after allogeneic stem cell transplant. The receptors were sampled from a female patient in her fifties who had an allogeneic stem cell transplant from an unrelated donor, so the T cells may come from the graft donor. Some clones in this sample may be carry-over from other donors' samples.

The chain recombines TRBV7-9 with TRBJ2-5; D not resolved. Trimming cost V 3 bases and J 4 bases, with 12 bases left between them. CDR1 SEHNR and CDR2 FQNEAQ come from the germline V gene (reference sequence). The CDR3 contains 14 residues. Here the CDR3 DNA reads TGTGCCAGCAGCTTCGGTCGCAATGCAGAGACCCAGTACTTC. It encodes CASSFGRNAETQYF.

The sample holds one count of this clone. One end of the junction fails to match germline, which may point to a read error. This chain joins TRBV7-7 and TRBJ1-4, with D possibly TRBD1 on 6 matching bases. The CDR3 contains 14 residues. Germline V gene lookup returns CDR1 SSHAT and CDR2 FNYEAQ (reference sequence). For the CDR3, the DNA is TGTGCTAGCAGCCGCAGGGGCGGTGGTGAAAAACTGTTTTTT. As protein: CASSRRGGGEKLFF.

The gene calls are TRBV25-1 and TRBJ2-7; 10 nucleotides line up with TRBD2. Germline V gives CDR1 MGHDK, CDR2 SYGVNS. The CDR3 is 15 amino acids. V lost 3 bases and J lost 2; bases outside the gene matches: 4. In nucleotides, the CDR3 is TGTGCCAGCAGTGATCCCAGCGGGGGGGCCTACGAGCAGTACTTC. This sequence encodes CASSDPSGGAYEQYF.

The chain employs TRBV4-1 and TRBJ1-2, with a tentative D call TRBD1 (5 bases). Deletions cut 0 bases from V and 7 bases from J, with 15 bases between. The CDR3 sequence is 15 residues long. Germline loops: CDR1 MGHRA, CDR2 YSYEKL. CDR3 region: CASSQESAGFSGYTF. In nucleotides, the CDR3 is TGCGCCAGCAGCCAAGAATCCGCAGGGTTTAGTGGCTACACCTTC.

The gene calls are TRBV30 and TRBJ2-2, with unresolved D. The CDR3 runs to 11 residues. Trimming took 3 bases from V and 11 from J, leaving 10 bases between them. Germline V gives CDR1 GTSNPN, CDR2 SVGIG (reference sequence). Here the CDR3 DNA reads TGTGCCTGGAGGGGGTTTAAAGAGCTGTTTTTT. Its translation is CAWRGFKELFF.